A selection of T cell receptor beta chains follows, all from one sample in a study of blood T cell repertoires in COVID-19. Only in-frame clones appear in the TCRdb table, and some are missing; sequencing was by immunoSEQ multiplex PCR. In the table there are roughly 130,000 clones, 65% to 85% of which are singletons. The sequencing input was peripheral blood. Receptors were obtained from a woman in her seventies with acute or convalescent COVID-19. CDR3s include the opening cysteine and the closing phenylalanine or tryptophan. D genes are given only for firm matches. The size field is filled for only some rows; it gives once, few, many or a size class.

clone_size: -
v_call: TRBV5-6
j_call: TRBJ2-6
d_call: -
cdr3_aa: CASSLAGQPISGANVLTF
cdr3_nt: TGTGCCAGCAGCTTGGCTGGACAGCCTATTTCTGGGGCCAACGTCCTGACTTTC

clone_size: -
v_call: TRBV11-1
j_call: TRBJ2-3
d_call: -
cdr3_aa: CASSSYAGQYF
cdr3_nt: TGTGCCAGCAGCTCCTATGCTGGGCAGTATTTT

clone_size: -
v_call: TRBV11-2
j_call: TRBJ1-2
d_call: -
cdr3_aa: CASSLEMWSYGYTF
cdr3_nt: TGTGCCAGCAGCTTAGAGATGTGGAGCTATGGCTACACCTTC

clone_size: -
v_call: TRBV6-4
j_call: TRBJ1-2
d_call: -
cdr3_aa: CASSEGSVNGYTF
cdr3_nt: TGTGCCAGCAGTGAAGGGAGTGTCAATGGCTACACCTTC

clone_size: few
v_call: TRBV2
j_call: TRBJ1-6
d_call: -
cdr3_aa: CASSVQGLTNSPLHF
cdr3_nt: TGTGCCAGCAGTGTTCAGGGGTTAACCAATTCACCCCTCCACTTT

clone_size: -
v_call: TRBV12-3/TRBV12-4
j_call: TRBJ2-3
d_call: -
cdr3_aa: CASSPGGGTQYF
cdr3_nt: TGTGCCAGCAGTCCCGGGGGTGGTACGCAGTATTTT

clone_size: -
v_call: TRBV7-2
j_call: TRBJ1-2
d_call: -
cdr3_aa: CASSFRVGDGYTF
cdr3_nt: TGTGCCAGCAGCTTCAGGGTCGGCGATGGCTACACCTTC

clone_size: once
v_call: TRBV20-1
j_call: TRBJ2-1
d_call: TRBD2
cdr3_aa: CSASGGGLINEQFF
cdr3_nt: TGCAGTGCTAGTGGTGGGGGACTAATCAATGAGCAGTTCTTC

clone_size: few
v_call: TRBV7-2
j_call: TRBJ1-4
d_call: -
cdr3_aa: CASSLGGGGEGEKLFF
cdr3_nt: TGTGCCAGCAGCTTAGGGGGTGGGGGCGAAGGTGAAAAACTGTTTTTT

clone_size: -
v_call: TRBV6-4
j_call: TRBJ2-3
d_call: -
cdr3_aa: CASSATLSGSTDTQYF
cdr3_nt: TGTGCCAGCAGTGCTACGCTTAGCGGAAGCACAGATACGCAGTATTTT

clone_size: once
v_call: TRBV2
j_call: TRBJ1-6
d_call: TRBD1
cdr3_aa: CASSSSGGRSPLHF
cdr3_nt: TGTGCCAGCAGTTCTTCAGGGGGTCGATCACCCCTCCACTTT

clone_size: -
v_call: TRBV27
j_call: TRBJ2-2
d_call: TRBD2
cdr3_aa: CASSLPLAGGRTGELFF
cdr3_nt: TGTGCCAGCAGTTTACCTCTAGCGGGGGGGCGCACCGGGGAGCTGTTTTTT

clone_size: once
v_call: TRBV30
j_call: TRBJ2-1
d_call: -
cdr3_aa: CAWSRRGSSYNEQFF
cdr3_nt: TGTGCCTGGAGCCGTAGAGGAAGCTCCTACAATGAGCAGTTCTTC

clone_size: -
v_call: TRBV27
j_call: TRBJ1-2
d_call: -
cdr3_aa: CASSRAGSNYGYTF
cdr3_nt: TGTGCCAGCAGTAGGGCTGGGAGTAACTATGGCTACACCTTC

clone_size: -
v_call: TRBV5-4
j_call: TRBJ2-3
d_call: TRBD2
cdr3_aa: CASSPRGGSTDTQYF
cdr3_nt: TGTGCCAGCAGCCCGCGGGGGGGGAGCACAGATACGCAGTATTTT

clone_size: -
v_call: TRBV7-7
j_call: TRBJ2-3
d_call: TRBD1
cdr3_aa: CASSLGGSKDRGQADTQYF
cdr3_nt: TGTGCCAGCAGCTTAGGAGGTTCGAAGGACAGGGGGCAAGCAGATACGCAGTATTTT

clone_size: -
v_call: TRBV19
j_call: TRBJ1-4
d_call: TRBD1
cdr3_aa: CASSISGTVSNEKLFF
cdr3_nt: TGTGCCAGTAGTATTTCAGGGACAGTTTCGAATGAAAAACTGTTTTTT

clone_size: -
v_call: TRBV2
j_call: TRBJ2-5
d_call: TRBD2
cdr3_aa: CASTEDLAGGGLLETQYF
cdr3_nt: TGTGCCAGCACTGAGGATCTAGCGGGGGGAGGTTTGTTGGAGACCCAGTACTTC

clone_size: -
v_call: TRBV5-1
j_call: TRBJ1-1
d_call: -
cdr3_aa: CASSLDPARNTEAFF
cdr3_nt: TGCGCCAGCAGCTTGGATCCGGCTAGGAACACTGAAGCTTTCTTT

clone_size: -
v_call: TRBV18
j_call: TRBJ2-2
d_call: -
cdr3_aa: CASSPGDWPNTGELFF
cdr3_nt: TGTGCCAGCTCCCCCGGTGACTGGCCGAACACCGGGGAGCTGTTTTTT

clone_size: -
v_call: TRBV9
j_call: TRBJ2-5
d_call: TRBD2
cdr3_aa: CASSELAGAQETQYF
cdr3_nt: TGTGCCAGCAGCGAACTAGCGGGGGCGCAAGAGACCCAGTACTTC

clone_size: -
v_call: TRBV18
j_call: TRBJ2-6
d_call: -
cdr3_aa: CASSLDRRRTSGANVLTF
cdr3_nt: TGTGCCAGCTCTCTAGACAGGCGCAGGACCTCCGGGGCCAACGTCCTGACTTTC

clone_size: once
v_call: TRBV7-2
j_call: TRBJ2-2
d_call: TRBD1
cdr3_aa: CASSRTGLNGELFF
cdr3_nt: TGTGCCAGCAGCCGGACAGGGTTGAACGGGGAGCTGTTTTTT

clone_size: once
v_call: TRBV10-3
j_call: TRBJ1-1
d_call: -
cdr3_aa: CAISVGGRDTEAFF
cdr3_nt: TGTGCCATCAGTGTAGGGGGTAGGGACACTGAAGCTTTCTTT

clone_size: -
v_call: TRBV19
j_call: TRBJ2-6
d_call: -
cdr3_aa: CASSLRGANVLTF
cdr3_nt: TGTGCCAGTAGTTTGCGAGGGGCCAACGTCCTGACTTTC

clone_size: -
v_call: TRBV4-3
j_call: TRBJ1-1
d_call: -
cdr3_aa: CASSQVGIVGRTEAFF
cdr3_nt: TGCGCCAGCAGCCAAGTAGGAATAGTGGGGAGGACTGAAGCTTTCTTT

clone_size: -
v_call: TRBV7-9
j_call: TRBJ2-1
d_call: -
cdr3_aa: CASSLWANEQFF
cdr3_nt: TGTGCCAGCAGCTTATGGGCCAATGAGCAGTTCTTC

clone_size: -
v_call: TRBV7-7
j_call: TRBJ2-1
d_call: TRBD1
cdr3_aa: CASSPRTGESYNEQFF
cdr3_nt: TGTGCCAGCAGCCCCCGGACAGGGGAGTCCTACAATGAGCAGTTCTTC

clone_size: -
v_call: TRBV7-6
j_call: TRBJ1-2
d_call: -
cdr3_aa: CASSLGGSQTSNYGYTF
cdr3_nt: TGTGCCAGCAGCTTAGGTGGCAGCCAGACTAGTAACTATGGCTACACCTTC

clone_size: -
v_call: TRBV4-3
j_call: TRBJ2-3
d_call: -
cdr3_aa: CASSPQLGTDTQYF
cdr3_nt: TGCGCCAGCAGCCCTCAACTGGGCACAGATACGCAGTATTTT

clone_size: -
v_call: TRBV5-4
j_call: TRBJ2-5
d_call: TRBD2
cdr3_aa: CASSSRLAGQETQYF
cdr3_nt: TGTGCCAGCAGCTCGCGACTAGCGGGACAAGAGACCCAGTACTTC

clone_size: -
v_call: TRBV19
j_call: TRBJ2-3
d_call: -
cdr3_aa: CASKRGSTDTQYF
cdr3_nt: TGTGCCAGTAAACGAGGGAGCACAGATACGCAGTATTTT

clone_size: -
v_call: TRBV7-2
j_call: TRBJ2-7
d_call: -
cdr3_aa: CASSLDLAASSYEQYF
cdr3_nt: TGTGCCAGCAGCTTAGATCTCGCAGCGAGCTCCTACGAGCAGTACTTC

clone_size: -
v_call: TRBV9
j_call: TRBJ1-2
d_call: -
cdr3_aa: CASSPLQGDYGYTF
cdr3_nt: TGTGCCAGCAGCCCATTACAGGGAGACTATGGCTACACCTTC

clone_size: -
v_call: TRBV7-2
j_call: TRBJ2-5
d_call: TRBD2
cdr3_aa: CASSLPGLAGRSGETQYF
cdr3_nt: TGTGCCAGCAGCCTCCCTGGACTAGCGGGGAGGTCAGGCGAGACCCAGTACTTC

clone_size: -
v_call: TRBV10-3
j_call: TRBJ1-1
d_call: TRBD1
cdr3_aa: CAISQGAGGVTEAFF
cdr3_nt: TGTGCCATCAGCCAGGGGGCAGGCGGAGTCACTGAAGCTTTCTTT

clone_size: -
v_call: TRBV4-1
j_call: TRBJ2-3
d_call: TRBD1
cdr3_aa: CASSPRQGASTDTQYF
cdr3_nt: TGCGCCAGCAGCCCCCGACAGGGGGCAAGCACAGATACGCAGTATTTT

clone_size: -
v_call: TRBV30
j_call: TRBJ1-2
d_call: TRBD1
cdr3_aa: CAWQTGIYGYTF
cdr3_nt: TGTGCCTGGCAGACAGGGATCTATGGCTACACCTTC

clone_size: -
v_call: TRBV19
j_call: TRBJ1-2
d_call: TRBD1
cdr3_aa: CASTPLADRVGGYTF
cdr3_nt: TGTGCCAGTACTCCACTAGCCGACAGGGTTGGAGGCTACACCTTC

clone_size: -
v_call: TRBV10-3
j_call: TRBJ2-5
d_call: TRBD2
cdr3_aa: CAISEGGLAGQRGETQYF
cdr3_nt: TGTGCCATCAGTGAGGGGGGACTAGCGGGACAACGAGGGGAGACCCAGTACTTC

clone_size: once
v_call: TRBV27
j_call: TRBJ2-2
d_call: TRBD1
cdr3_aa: CASSPQNRGSRELFF
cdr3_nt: TGTGCCAGCAGTCCCCAGAACAGGGGTAGCAGGGAGCTGTTTTTT

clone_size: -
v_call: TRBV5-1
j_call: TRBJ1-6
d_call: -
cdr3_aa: CASSDLSGYNSPLHF
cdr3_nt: TGCGCCAGCAGCGATCTCAGCGGCTATAATTCACCCCTCCACTTT

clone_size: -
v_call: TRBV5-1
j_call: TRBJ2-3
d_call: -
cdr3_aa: CASSPFTDTQYF
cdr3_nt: TGCGCCAGCAGCCCGTTCACAGATACGCAGTATTTT